This T cell receptor beta chain derives from a study of T cells in Graves' hyperthyroidism and ophthalmopathy. The germline V gene has CDR1 LGHDT and CDR2 YNNKEL (reference sequence). CDR3 length: 14 amino acids. With regard to this clonotype: Mismatch with germline at one junction end may stem from a read error.

Amplified TCR beta CDR3 regions came from RNA transcripts. Initially, a first-round RT-PCR of the TCR CDR3 employed the HTBI primer set. In TCRdb, the multiplex PCR reads were re-called with MiXCR into one record per CDR3 protein. The table includes a few hundred thousand distinct CDR3 sequences, less than 20% detected once. The sequenced sample consisted of blood. The chain recombines TRBV3-1 with TRBJ2-1; D might be TRBD1 (6 bases). This receptor was obtained from a man aged 18 to 30 with Graves' ophthalmopathy. The CDR3 loop reads CAGSQGTVNNEQFF. The CDR3 coding sequence is TGTGCCGGCAGCCAGGGGACCGTCAACAATGAGCAGTTCTTC.